The present TCR beta chain was sequenced within a study of vaccination effects on CD4 cells after COVID-19 (dated by TCRdb to 2022 to 2024). About the study as a whole: Across the study, the median time from the second dose to post-vaccine sampling was 72 days (range 14 to 241). Altogether, roughly 10 COVID-19 convalescent patients and a few SARS-CoV-2-naive healthy vaccine recipients made up the full study. Cultures from other donors in the study were sequenced using the Oncomine TCR Beta short-read assay on an Illumina iSeq 100. The study compared SARS-CoV-2 spike-specific CD4+ TCR repertoires before and after mRNA vaccination in COVID-19 convalescent patients and infection-naive vaccine recipients. Beyond this particular receptor, the publication reports: At late post-vaccination timepoints, both infection-induced and vaccine-induced clones showed marked clonal contraction, consistent with waning T cell responses. Only a small number of convalescent patients were included, and no early post-infection timepoints were available, which limited the study. Among healthy vaccine recipients, nearly all vaccine-induced clones were SARS-CoV-2 mono-reactive, and only 1 of 255 was cross-reactive with common cold coronaviruses.

Worth noting for this clone: The antigen it binds to is not known. No base qualities exist here, and no much larger clone lies one base off it.

Via the germline V gene (reference sequence), CDR1 is SGHNT and CDR2 YYREEE. Including the terminal cysteine and phenylalanine, the CDR3 comprises 16 residues. The DNA shown is the 48-base CDR3, in frame from base 1. Trimming removed 4 bases from V and 1 base from J, leaving 16 bases between the germline ends. In the ViraFEST assay, PBMC were stimulated with viral peptide pools, and TCR sequencing was then used to find antigen-specific CD4+ T cell clonotypes based on their expansion. After 10 days of culture, CD4+ T cells were isolated with the EasySep CD4+ T cell isolation kit. Each participant got two doses of an mRNA SARS-CoV-2 vaccine, either BNT162b2 or mRNA-1273. Healthy vaccine recipients had no prior SARS-CoV-2 infection, confirmed by negative nucleocapsid antibodies before and after vaccination. Each well held roughly 2 million PBMC cultured in IMDM containing 5% human AB serum, 9.5 to 10 IU/ml IL-2 and gentamicin, along with approximately 10 ug/ml peptides. Half of the culture medium was replaced with fresh IL-2-containing medium on days 3 and 7. Unless noted otherwise, every peptide stimulation condition was cultured in triplicate wells. PBMC were separated from whole blood using Ficoll-Paque Plus gradient centrifugation and were then either cryopreserved at -140C or used fresh. The overlapping peptide pools covered the spike proteins of SARS-CoV-2 as well as those of the common cold coronaviruses HCoV-NL63, HCoV-OC43 and HCoV-229E. Genomic DNA was extracted from cultured CD4+ T cells with the QIAamp micro DNA kit.

Libraries were made using the immunoSEQ multiplex PCR assay. TCR beta CDR3 sequencing was performed on DNA from the cultured, isolated CD4+ T cells. In the original analysis: Non-productive TCR sequences were discarded, and reads were trimmed to the CDR3 region, with only CDR3s of 7 or more amino acids retained. Antigen-specific clonotypes were identified with the MANAFEST web app by comparing expansion in peptide wells against reference cultures. For clones to be considered positive, expansion at FDR<0.05 versus reference and all other wells, an odds ratio above 5, and a frequency above 0.1% in two replicate wells were required. Clonotypes significantly expanded in SARS-CoV-2 spike wells and in at least one common cold coronavirus spike condition were defined as cross-reactive. CDR3 similarity was assessed by Levenshtein distance with the stringdist R package, and unrooted trees were built with ape in R 3.6.1. The table was pulled from immuneACCESS by TCRdb, which kept in-frame rearrangements only. Such tables lose some clones; where checked, under half of the loss comes from unresolved V genes, and the rest has no known cause. V and J calls and clone size are as listed in that table; D and trimming were resolved from the DNA. The sample has about 60,000 clones on record, about 78% of them singletons. The ten top clones hold roughly 2% of the sample.

Sequencing was performed on CD4+ T cells from PBMCs cultured with HCoV-OC43 spike peptides, taken after COVID-19 vaccination. The sample's cell subset or site label is to be understood as: HCoV-OC43 spike overlapping peptide pool stimulation. This receptor was taken from a human donor who received a COVID-19 vaccine. The rearrangement combines TRBV5-4 with TRBJ2-3; the D gene assignment is ambiguous. The DNA sequence is given as TGTGCCAGCAGCGTGGGCCGGTCCTTAGGCACAGATACGCAGTATTTT. Its translation is CASSVGRSLGTDTQYF.